Listed below are T cell receptor beta chains from one sample, sequenced in a study of blood T cell repertoires in COVID-19. TCRdb's table, derived via immunoSEQ multiplex PCR, lists solely in-frame clones and lacks some. The sample includes some 250,000 clones, 60% to 75% of them seen just once. The sample comprised peripheral blood. The receptors stem from an elderly woman with acute or convalescent COVID-19. Both conserved end residues are part of each CDR3. The order of the fields is clone size, J gene, CDR3 length, V gene, D gene, CDR3 DNA, CDR3 protein. D genes are given only for firm matches. Size is stated for part of the rows, as once, few or many counts, or as a class when the clone is expanded.

>-|TRBJ2-7|16|TRBV19|TRBD2
TGTGCCAGTAGTGCCGGGGGGGCGGCTAGAACCTACGAGCAGTACTTC
CASSAGGAARTYEQYF
>-|TRBJ1-5|14|TRBV6-5|TRBD1
TGTGCCAGCAGTCGGACAGGGACGAATCAGCCCCAGCATTTT
CASSRTGTNQPQHF
>-|TRBJ1-1|12|TRBV6-6|-
TGTGCCAGCAGCGTCGGGGGAACTGAAGCTTTCTTT
CASSVGGTEAFF
>-|TRBJ2-7|15|TRBV7-6|TRBD1
TGTGCCAGCAGCCTTCGGGACAGCGAGGGCTACGAGCAGTACTTC
CASSLRDSEGYEQYF
>-|TRBJ2-1|15|TRBV11-3|TRBD2
TGTGCCAGCAGCTTAGAGGGACTAGCGGGGAATGAGCAGTTCTTC
CASSLEGLAGNEQFF
>few|TRBJ1-2|15|TRBV5-4|-
TGTGCCAGCAGCTTGGCCGGAGGGGGGGACTATGGCTACACCTTC
CASSLAGGGDYGYTF
>-|TRBJ2-1|14|TRBV6-4|TRBD2
TGTGCCAGCAGCCCGAGCGGGACCTACAATGAGCAGTTCTTC
CASSPSGTYNEQFF
>once|TRBJ1-2|15|TRBV20-1|-
TGCAGTGCTAGTGGTCTGGCAGGGACTAACTATGGCTACACCTTC
CSASGLAGTNYGYTF
>many|TRBJ1-2|12|TRBV2|-
TGTGCCAGCAGTCCTCAGAACTATGGCTACACCTTC
CASSPQNYGYTF
>-|TRBJ1-5|15|TRBV5-1|-
TGCGCCAGCAGCTTGGATGGGCAGGGTTATCAGCCCCAGCATTTT
CASSLDGQGYQPQHF
>-|TRBJ2-3|16|TRBV5-1|TRBD2
TGCGCCAGCAGCTTGCCAGCGGGGGGGCCCGCAGATACGCAGTATTTT
CASSLPAGGPADTQYF
>-|TRBJ1-5|16|TRBV2|TRBD1
TGTGCCAGCAGGGCCGAAACAGGGGGCCGGAATCAGCCCCAGCATTTT
CASRAETGGRNQPQHF
>once|TRBJ1-5|14|TRBV2|-
TGTGCCAGCACCCCGACAGCCACCTATCAGCCCCAGCATTTT
CASTPTATYQPQHF
>-|TRBJ2-5|15|TRBV5-4|TRBD1
TGTGCCAGCAGCTTGTATACAGGGGGGCAAGAGACCCAGTACTTC
CASSLYTGGQETQYF
>-|TRBJ1-2|12|TRBV9|-
TGTGCCAGCAGCGTAGGAGGTTATGGCTACACCTTC
CASSVGGYGYTF
>-|TRBJ2-5|16|TRBV19|TRBD2
TGTGCCAGTAGTGCCTTAGGGCGGGAGCTTCTGGAGACCCAGTACTTC
CASSALGRELLETQYF